Below, 2 T cell receptor beta chains from the same sample are listed, as sequenced in a study of blood T cells in healthy people across ages. It was with a sample-barcoded 5' primer and a J-beta primer mix that a second PCR of roughly 7 to 12 cycles was run. MiXCR was run by TCRdb on the 5' RACE reads, yielding one entry per CDR3 protein. This repertoire shows 750,000 to 1,000,000 distinct CDR3 sequences, almost 30% found once; its top ten account for roughly 10%. These data also featured in a second study, about T cells of mothers and their children.

Sequences were obtained from blood. Receptors were obtained from a middle-aged woman in good health.

About this clonotype: A read error may produce the germline difference seen at one junction end. The V call is TRBV4-1, the J call TRBJ1-5; no clear D gene. Germline V gene lookup returns CDR1 MGHRA and CDR2 YSYEKL. The length of the CDR3 is 15 residues. The CDR3 nucleotides are TGCGCCGGCAGCCCGACACGTGCGGGAACACAGCCCCAGCATTTT. Residues: CAGSPTRAGTQPQHF.

This clonotype was seen ten or more times. This chain uses TRBV20-1 with TRBJ2-7, with 8 nucleotides matching TRBD1. The CDR3 has 12 amino acids. Per germline, CDR1 DFQATT and CDR2 SNEGSKA (reference sequence). V lost 3 bases and J lost 2; bases outside the gene matches: 0. The CDR3: CSARTGAYEQYF. The DNA of the CDR3 is TGCAGTGCTAGGACAGGGGCCTACGAGCAGTACTTC.